The entry below gives a single TCR beta chain sequence along with its context. Its antigen is unidentified. This specimen comes from a study of PD-1 blockade in classical Hodgkin lymphoma. Every single patient, without exception, relapsed after autologous stem cell transplantation, and brentuximab vedotin exposure varied. Profiled with immunoSEQ multiplex PCR; TCRdb holds only in-frame clones, not every one. The table records 50,000 or so clones, around 90% of them present only once. Study conclusions and caveats: By cycle point C4D1, TCR diversity had risen significantly in CD4+ cells (but not CD8+ cells). Reports indicated that newly diagnosed patients had lower baseline TCR diversity than healthy donors did.

Germline V gene sequence: CDR1 MNHEY, CDR2 SMNVEV (reference sequence). The CDR3 runs to 14 residues. Trimming removed 8 bases at V and 8 bases at J, with 21 bases between. V and J are TRBV27 and TRBJ1-1; perhaps TRBD1 as D (6 bases). Sequencing was performed on peripheral blood mononuclear cells (PBMCs), taken before the second cycle of nivolumab. The receptor's source is a human donor with classical Hodgkin lymphoma. The CDR3 DNA is TGTGCCAGCGGACAGCCTCTTCCAGCGGGGGAAGCTTTCTTT. Protein sequence: CASGQPLPAGEAFF.